These T cell receptor beta chains were read from a single sample in a study of CD8 T cells in Susac syndrome. TCRdb re-called the immunoSEQ multiplex PCR reads through MiXCR, storing one row per CDR3 protein. The sample shows some 99,000 distinct CDR3 sequences, around 94% of them seen only once. The sequenced material came from CD4+ T cells from PBMCs. The source is a human donor with Susac syndrome. CDR3s include the opening cysteine and the closing phenylalanine or tryptophan. A D gene is named only where the DNA matches it firmly. Rows may omit the clone size; those that give it use once, few, many or a size class.

j_call	v_call	d_call	clone_size	cdr3_nt	cdr3_aa
TRBJ2-7	TRBV5-1	TRBD1	.	TGCGCCAGCAGCGTACGGCCGGGACAGGGGAGTGACGAGCAGTACTTC	CASSVRPGQGSDEQYF
TRBJ1-2	TRBV6-5	.	.	TGTGCCAGCAGGACATGGGGGCTCTATGGCTACACCTTC	CASRTWGLYGYTF
TRBJ2-5	TRBV29-1	.	.	TGCAGCGTCGGCAGGGCTGGAGAGACCCAGTACTTC	CSVGRAGETQYF
TRBJ2-3	TRBV6-5	.	.	TGTGCCAGCAGCAGAACAGGCACAGATACGCAGTATTTT	CASSRTGTDTQYF
TRBJ2-1	TRBV12-3/TRBV12-4	TRBD1	.	TGTGCCAGCAGCCCACGGGGACAGGGGTACAATGAGCAGTTCTTC	CASSPRGQGYNEQFF
TRBJ1-6	TRBV7-2	TRBD1	.	TGTGCCAGCAGTTCCAACAGGGGAACCTCCTATAATTCACCCCTCCACTTT	CASSSNRGTSYNSPLHF
TRBJ2-6	TRBV29-1	.	.	TGCAGCGCCTCGTCTGGATCTGGGGCCAACGTCCTGACTTTC	CSASSGSGANVLTF
TRBJ2-7	TRBV3-1	TRBD1	.	TGTGCCAGCAGCCATGGACAGGGGTACGAGCAGTACTTC	CASSHGQGYEQYF
TRBJ2-3	TRBV20-1	TRBD2	.	TGCAGTGCTAGCCCGGGACTAGGTTCCACAGATACGCAGTATTTT	CSASPGLGSTDTQYF
TRBJ1-2	TRBV20-1	TRBD1	.	TGCAGTGCTAGGGAGCGGGGACAGACTTACGGCTACACCTTC	CSARERGQTYGYTF
TRBJ2-1	TRBV5-1	TRBD2	.	TGCGCCAGCAGCTTAGGGCGGGGGGGCAATGAGCAGTTCTTC	CASSLGRGGNEQFF
TRBJ2-2	TRBV29-1	TRBD2	.	TGCAGCGTTGCCCGGGGGGGTACCGGGGAGCTGTTTTTT	CSVARGGTGELFF
TRBJ2-3	TRBV7-7	.	.	TGTGCCAGCAGCTTAGCTACAGGGTCAGATACGCAGTATTTT	CASSLATGSDTQYF
TRBJ2-7	TRBV20-1	TRBD2	.	TGCAGTGCTAGAGATGCGGCTAGCGGGGGGCCCTACGAGCAGTACTTC	CSARDAASGGPYEQYF
TRBJ1-1	TRBV30	.	.	TGTGCCTGGAGGGTGATGGGGGGGAACACTGAAGCTTTCTTT	CAWRVMGGNTEAFF
TRBJ1-4	TRBV19	TRBD1	.	TGTGCCAGTAGTACCCGGGACAGCGGGCTTGCAACTAATGAAAAACTGTTTTTT	CASSTRDSGLATNEKLFF
TRBJ2-1	TRBV7-3	.	.	TGTGCCAGCAGCCCGGGTGGGCAGGGTGCCTACAATGAGCAGTTCTTC	CASSPGGQGAYNEQFF
TRBJ2-1	TRBV11-2	TRBD1	.	TGTGCCAGCAGCCCGGACAGGAACAATGAGCAGTTCTTC	CASSPDRNNEQFF
TRBJ2-3	TRBV7-2	.	.	TGTGCCAGCGGGAGGACGCACTCCGCAGATACGCAGTATTTT	CASGRTHSADTQYF
TRBJ1-5	TRBV4-1	.	.	TGCGCCAGCAGCCAAGATGATCAGCCCCAGCATTTT	CASSQDDQPQHF
TRBJ1-5	TRBV24-1	.	.	TGTGCCACCAGTGAGGGGAATAGCAATCAGCCCCAGCATTTT	CATSEGNSNQPQHF
TRBJ1-1	TRBV6-6	.	.	TGTGCCCATGGCACGGGGAACACTGAAGCTTTCTTT	CAHGTGNTEAFF
TRBJ2-3	TRBV14	.	.	TGTGCCAGCGCAGCGTCGGGCACAGATACGCAGTATTTT	CASAASGTDTQYF
TRBJ1-1	TRBV18	.	.	TGTGCCAGCTCCATTACCGGCGCGAACACTGAAGCTTTCTTT	CASSITGANTEAFF
TRBJ2-1	TRBV5-1	TRBD2	.	TGCGCCAGCAGCCCGGGACTAGCGGGGGCCCTCGACAATGAGCAGTTCTTC	CASSPGLAGALDNEQFF
TRBJ2-1	TRBV12-3/TRBV12-4	TRBD2	.	TGTGCCAGCAACACCGGGGGGGGGCCTGCCAATGAGCAGTTCTTC	CASNTGGGPANEQFF
TRBJ2-7	TRBV5-6	.	.	TGTGCCAGCAGCTTGTCACGACAGACTACGTTTCTTAGTATCGAGCAGTACTTC	CASSLSRQTTFLSIEQYF
TRBJ2-3	TRBV3-1	.	.	TGTGCCAGCAGCCAAGCCAGCACAGATACGCAGTATTTT	CASSQASTDTQYF
TRBJ2-3	TRBV5-1	.	.	TGCGCCAGCAGCTTGGACACAGATACGCAGTATTTT	CASSLDTDTQYF
TRBJ2-3	TRBV12-3/TRBV12-4	TRBD2	.	TGTGCCAGCAGTGGAGCGGGGCCTAGCACAGATACGCAGTATTTT	CASSGAGPSTDTQYF
TRBJ1-5	TRBV20-1	.	once	TGCAGTGCTAGAAAGGGGGTCCGGTTTAATAGCAATCAGCCCCAGCATTTT	CSARKGVRFNSNQPQHF
TRBJ2-7	TRBV5-4	.	.	TGTGCCAGCAGCTCAATGACAGGCAACCCCTACGAGCAGTACTTC	CASSSMTGNPYEQYF
TRBJ2-2	TRBV12-3/TRBV12-4	.	.	TGTGCCAGCAGTCCTAGCGTCCTCCCCGGGGAGCTGTTTTTT	CASSPSVLPGELFF
TRBJ2-2	TRBV7-9	.	.	TGTGCCAGCAGCCGTGGCACGTCCGGGGAGCTGTTTTTT	CASSRGTSGELFF
TRBJ1-2	TRBV6-6	.	.	TGTGCCAGCAGTCAGGGATTGGGCTACACCTTC	CASSQGLGYTF
TRBJ2-3	TRBV6-5	.	.	TGTGCCAGCAGCGATGGTAGGGGTGCAGATACGCAGTATTTT	CASSDGRGADTQYF
TRBJ2-3	TRBV12-3/TRBV12-4	.	.	TGTGCCAGCAGGCCTCGGGAGAGCACAGATACGCAGTATTTT	CASRPRESTDTQYF
TRBJ2-5	TRBV6-1	.	.	TGTGCCAGCAGTGAAGCTCCAGAGACCCAGTACTTC	CASSEAPETQYF
TRBJ2-5	TRBV30	.	once	TGTGCCTGGATGTCAGAAGAGACCCAGTACTTC	CAWMSEETQYF
TRBJ2-3	TRBV12-3/TRBV12-4	TRBD2	.	TGTGCCAGCGGACTAGACTCGGATACGCAGTATTTT	CASGLDSDTQYF
TRBJ2-2	TRBV6-2/TRBV6-3	TRBD1	.	TGTGCCAGCAGACTTCACCGGGACAGGGATTCGGAGCTGTTTTTT	CASRLHRDRDSELFF
TRBJ2-2	TRBV20-1	TRBD1	.	TGCAGTGCTAGAAAACAGGGGTACACCGGGGAGCTGTTTTTT	CSARKQGYTGELFF
TRBJ2-4	TRBV2	.	.	TGTGCCAGCGGGGCCGGGGCCAAAAACATTCAGTACTTC	CASGAGAKNIQYF
TRBJ2-1	TRBV7-2	.	.	TGTGCCAGCAGCTTAGCGCGGACAGAGCAGTTCTTC	CASSLARTEQFF
TRBJ2-5	TRBV25-1	.	.	TGTGCCAGCAGTGATATTGGGTTACAGACCCAGTACTTC	CASSDIGLQTQYF
TRBJ2-7	TRBV29-1	TRBD1	.	TGCAGCGTTGAACGGACAGGGGCCCTCTACGAGCAGTACTTC	CSVERTGALYEQYF
TRBJ1-2	TRBV23-1	.	.	TGCGCCAGCAGTCACCCCGGTGGGACGGATATTTATGGCTACACCTTC	CASSHPGGTDIYGYTF
TRBJ1-1	TRBV18	.	.	TGTGCCAGCTCACCAGAACAGGGAAACACTGAAGCTTTCTTT	CASSPEQGNTEAFF
TRBJ2-3	TRBV27	.	.	TGTGCCAGCAGTTACCTACTCGGGATCACAGATACGCAGTATTTT	CASSYLLGITDTQYF
TRBJ1-6	TRBV20-1	.	.	TGCAGTGCTAGCAGGGGCTTTGGGAATTCACCCCTCCACTTT	CSASRGFGNSPLHF
TRBJ2-3	TRBV20-1	TRBD2	.	TGCAGTGCCCGGAAGAGCGGGGGGGCCACCGATACGCAGTATTTT	CSARKSGGATDTQYF
TRBJ1-1	TRBV7-3	.	few	TGTGCCAGCAGCCCCTCATGGGACACTGAAGCTTTCTTT	CASSPSWDTEAFF
TRBJ2-1	TRBV28	TRBD1	.	TGTGCCAGCAGTACAGGGGTGGGCGAGCAGTTCTTC	CASSTGVGEQFF
TRBJ2-5	TRBV3-1	.	.	TGTGCCAGCAGCCAAGAGGGGCTGAAAGAGACCCAGTACTTC	CASSQEGLKETQYF
TRBJ1-1	TRBV5-1	TRBD1	.	TGCGCCAGCAGCCCCACGGGACAGGGCCTCACTGAAGCTTTCTTT	CASSPTGQGLTEAFF
TRBJ2-1	TRBV18	.	.	TGTGCCAGCTCACCAGCACCGGGGTACAATGAGCAGTTCTTC	CASSPAPGYNEQFF